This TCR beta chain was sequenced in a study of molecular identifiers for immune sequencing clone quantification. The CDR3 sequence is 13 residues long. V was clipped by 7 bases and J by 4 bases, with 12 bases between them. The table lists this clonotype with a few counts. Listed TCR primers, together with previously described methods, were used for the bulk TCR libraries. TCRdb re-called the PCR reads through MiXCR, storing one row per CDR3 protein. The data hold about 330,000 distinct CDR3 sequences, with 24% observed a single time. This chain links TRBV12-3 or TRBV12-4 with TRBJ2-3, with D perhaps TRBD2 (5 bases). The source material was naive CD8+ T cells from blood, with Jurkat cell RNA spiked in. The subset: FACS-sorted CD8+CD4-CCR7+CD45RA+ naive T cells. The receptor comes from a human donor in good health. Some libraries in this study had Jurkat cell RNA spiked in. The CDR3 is CASIDRDADTQYF. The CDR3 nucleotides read TGTGCCAGCATTGATCGGGATGCAGATACGCAGTATTTT.